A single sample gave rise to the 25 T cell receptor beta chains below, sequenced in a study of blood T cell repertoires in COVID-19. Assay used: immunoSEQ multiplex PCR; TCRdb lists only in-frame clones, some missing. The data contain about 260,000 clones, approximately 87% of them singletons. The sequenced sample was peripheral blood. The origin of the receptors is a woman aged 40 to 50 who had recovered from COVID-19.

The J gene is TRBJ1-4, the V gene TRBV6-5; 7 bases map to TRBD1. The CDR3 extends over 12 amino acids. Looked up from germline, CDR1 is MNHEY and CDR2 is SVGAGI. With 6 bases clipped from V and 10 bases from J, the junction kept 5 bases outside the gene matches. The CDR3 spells CASSHRTGKLFF. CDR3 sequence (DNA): TGTGCCAGCAGCCACCGGACAGGAAAACTGTTTTTT.

The chain's CDR3 is CASSIDVPRLLIETQYF. The DNA for the CDR3 is TGTGCCAGTAGTATAGATGTCCCCAGACTACTGATAGAGACCCAGTACTTC. The chain uses TRBV19 and TRBJ2-5; weak D call: TRBD2 (5 bases). There are 17 residues in the CDR3. The germline V gene encodes CDR1 LNHDA and CDR2 SQIVND (reference sequence). V gave up 0 bases and J gave up 4 bases, with 18 bases separating them.

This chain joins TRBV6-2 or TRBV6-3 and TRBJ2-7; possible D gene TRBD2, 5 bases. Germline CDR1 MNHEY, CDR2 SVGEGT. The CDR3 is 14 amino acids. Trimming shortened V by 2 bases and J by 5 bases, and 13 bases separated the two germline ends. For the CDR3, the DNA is TGTGCCAGCAGTTACGGGGTCCCGGGAAACGAGCAGTACTTC. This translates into CASSYGVPGNEQYF.

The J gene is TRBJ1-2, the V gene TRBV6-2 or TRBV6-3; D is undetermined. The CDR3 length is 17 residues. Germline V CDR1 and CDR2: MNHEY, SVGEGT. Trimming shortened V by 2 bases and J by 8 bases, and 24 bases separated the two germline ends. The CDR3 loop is CASSYVAGKVAREGYTF. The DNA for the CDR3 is TGTGCCAGCAGTTACGTGGCAGGAAAAGTAGCGAGAGAAGGCTACACCTTC.

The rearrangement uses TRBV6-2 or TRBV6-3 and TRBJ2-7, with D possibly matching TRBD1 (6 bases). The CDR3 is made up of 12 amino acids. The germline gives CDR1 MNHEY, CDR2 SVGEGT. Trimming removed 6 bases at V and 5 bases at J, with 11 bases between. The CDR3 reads CASSWDTHEQYF. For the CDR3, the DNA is TGTGCCAGCAGCTGGGACACTCACGAGCAGTACTTC.

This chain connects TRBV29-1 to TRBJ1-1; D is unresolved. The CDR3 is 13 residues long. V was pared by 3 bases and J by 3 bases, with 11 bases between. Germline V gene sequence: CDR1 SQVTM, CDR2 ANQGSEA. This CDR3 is CSVDEGRDTEAFF. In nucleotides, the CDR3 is TGCAGCGTTGACGAGGGTAGGGACACTGAAGCTTTCTTT.

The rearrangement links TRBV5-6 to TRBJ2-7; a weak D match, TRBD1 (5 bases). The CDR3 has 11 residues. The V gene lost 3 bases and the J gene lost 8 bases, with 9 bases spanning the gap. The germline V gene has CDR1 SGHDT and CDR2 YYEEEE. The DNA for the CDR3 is TGTGCCAGCAGCTCCCGACAGAAGCAGTACTTC. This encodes CASSSRQKQYF.

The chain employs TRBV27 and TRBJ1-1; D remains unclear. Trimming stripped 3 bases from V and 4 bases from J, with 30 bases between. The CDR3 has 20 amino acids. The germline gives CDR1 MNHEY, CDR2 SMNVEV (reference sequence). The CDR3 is CASSFPLSVQRIKRGTEAFF. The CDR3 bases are TGTGCCAGCAGTTTCCCCCTTAGTGTCCAGAGAATAAAAAGAGGCACTGAAGCTTTCTTT.

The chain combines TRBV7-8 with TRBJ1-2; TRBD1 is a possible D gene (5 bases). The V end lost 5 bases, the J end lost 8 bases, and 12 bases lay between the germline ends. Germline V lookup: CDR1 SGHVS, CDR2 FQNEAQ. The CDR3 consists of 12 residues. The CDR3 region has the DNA TGTGCCAGCAGCCTCAGGGAATTCGGCTACACCTTC. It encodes CASSLREFGYTF.

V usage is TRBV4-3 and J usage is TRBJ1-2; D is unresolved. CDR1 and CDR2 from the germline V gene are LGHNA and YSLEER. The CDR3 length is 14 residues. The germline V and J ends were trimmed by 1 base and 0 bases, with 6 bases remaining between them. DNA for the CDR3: TGCGCCAGCAGCCAAGGCGTTTCTAACTATGGCTACACCTTC. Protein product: CASSQGVSNYGYTF.

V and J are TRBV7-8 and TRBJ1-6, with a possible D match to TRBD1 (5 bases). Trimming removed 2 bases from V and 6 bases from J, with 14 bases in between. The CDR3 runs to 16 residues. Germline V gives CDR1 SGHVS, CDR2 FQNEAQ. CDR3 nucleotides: TGTGCCAGCAGCTTACATGGTGCAGGGATTAATTCACCCCTCCACTTT. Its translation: CASSLHGAGINSPLHF.

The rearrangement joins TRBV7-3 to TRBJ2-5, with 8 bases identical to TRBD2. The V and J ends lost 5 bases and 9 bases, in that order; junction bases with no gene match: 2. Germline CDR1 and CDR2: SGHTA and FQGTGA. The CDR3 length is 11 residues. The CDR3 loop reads CASSTGGAQYF. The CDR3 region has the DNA TGTGCCAGCAGCACCGGGGGGGCCCAGTACTTC.

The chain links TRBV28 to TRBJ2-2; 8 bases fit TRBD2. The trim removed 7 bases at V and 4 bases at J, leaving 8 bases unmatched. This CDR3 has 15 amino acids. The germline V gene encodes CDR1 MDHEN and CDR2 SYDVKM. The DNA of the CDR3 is TGTGCCAGCACCGGGGGGGGCATGGGCACCGGGGAGCTGTTTTTT. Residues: CASTGGGMGTGELFF. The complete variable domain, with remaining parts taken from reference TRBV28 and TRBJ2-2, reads DVKVTQSSRYLVKRTGEKVFLECVQDMDHENMFWYRQDPGLGLRLIYFSYDVKMKEKGDIPEGYSVSREKKERFSLILESASTNQTSMYLCASTGGGMGTGELFFGEGSRLTVL.

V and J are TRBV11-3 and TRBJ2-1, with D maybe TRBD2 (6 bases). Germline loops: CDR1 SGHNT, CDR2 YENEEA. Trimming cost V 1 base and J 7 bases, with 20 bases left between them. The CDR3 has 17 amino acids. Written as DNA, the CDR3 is TGTGCCAGCAGCTTAGGGAGGGGAGCCCCCAAGGGGAATGAGCAGTTCTTC. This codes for CASSLGRGAPKGNEQFF.

The CDR3 loop is CASSPEDRGVYGYTF. The CDR3 DNA sequence: TGCGCCAGCAGCCCCGAGGACAGGGGGGTCTATGGCTACACCTTC. This chain links TRBV5-1 with TRBJ1-2, with 10 positions matching TRBD1. The CDR3 has 15 residues. CDR1 is SGHRS and CDR2 is YFSETQ in the germline V gene. The V gene end was trimmed by 4 bases and the J gene end by 4 bases; junction bases not matched to a gene: 7.

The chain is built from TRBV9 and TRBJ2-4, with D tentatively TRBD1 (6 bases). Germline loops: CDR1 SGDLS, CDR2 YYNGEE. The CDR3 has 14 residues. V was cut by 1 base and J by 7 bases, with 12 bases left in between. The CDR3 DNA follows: TGTGCCAGCAGCGTACAGGGGTTTTCTAACATTCAGTACTTC. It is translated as CASSVQGFSNIQYF.

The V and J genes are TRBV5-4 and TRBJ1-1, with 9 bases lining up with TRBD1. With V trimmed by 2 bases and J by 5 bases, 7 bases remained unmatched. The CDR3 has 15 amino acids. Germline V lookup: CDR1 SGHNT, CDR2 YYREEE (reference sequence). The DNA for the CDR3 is TGTGCCAGCAGCTTCTACAGGGGGCGCGGGACTGAAGCTTTCTTT. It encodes CASSFYRGRGTEAFF.

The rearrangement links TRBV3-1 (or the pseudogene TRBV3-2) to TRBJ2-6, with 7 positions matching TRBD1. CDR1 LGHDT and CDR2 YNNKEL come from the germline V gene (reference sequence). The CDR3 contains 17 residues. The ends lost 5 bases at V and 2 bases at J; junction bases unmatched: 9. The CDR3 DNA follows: TGTGCCAGCAGCTTCGGACAGGCTTATCCTGGGGCCAACGTCCTGACTTTC. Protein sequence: CASSFGQAYPGANVLTF.

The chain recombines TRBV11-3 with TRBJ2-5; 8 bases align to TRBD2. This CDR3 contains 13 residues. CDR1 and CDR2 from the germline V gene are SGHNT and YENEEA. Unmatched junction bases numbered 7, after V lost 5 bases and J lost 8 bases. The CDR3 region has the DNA TGTGCCAGCAGCGTCGTCGCGGGGGGAACCCAGTACTTC. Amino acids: CASSVVAGGTQYF. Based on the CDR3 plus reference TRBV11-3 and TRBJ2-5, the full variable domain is EAGVVQSPRYKIIEKKQPVAFWCNPISGHNTLYWYLQNLGQGPELLIRYENEEAVDDSQLPKDRFSAERLKGVDSTLKIQPAELGDSAVYLCASSVVAGGTQYFGPGTRLLVL.

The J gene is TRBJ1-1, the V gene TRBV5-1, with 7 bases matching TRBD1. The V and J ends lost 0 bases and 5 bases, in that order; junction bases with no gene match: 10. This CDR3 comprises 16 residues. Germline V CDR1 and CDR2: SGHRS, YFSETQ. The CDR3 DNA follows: TGCGCCAGCAGCTTGGTCGCAGGGGGAAGAGGGACTGAAGCTTTCTTT. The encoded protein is CASSLVAGGRGTEAFF.

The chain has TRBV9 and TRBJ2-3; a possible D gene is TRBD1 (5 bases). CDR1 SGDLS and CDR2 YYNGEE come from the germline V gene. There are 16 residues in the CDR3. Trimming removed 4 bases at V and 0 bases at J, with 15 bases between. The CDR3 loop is CASSTAWGPSTDTQYF. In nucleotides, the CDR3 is TGTGCCAGCAGCACCGCTTGGGGCCCTAGCACAGATACGCAGTATTTT.

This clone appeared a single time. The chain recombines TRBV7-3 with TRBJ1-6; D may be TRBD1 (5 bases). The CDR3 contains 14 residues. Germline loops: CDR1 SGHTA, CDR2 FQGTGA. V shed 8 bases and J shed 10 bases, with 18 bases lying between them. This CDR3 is CASGAAGPNSPLHF. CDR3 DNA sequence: TGTGCCAGCGGGGCGGCAGGGCCCAACTCACCCCTCCACTTT.

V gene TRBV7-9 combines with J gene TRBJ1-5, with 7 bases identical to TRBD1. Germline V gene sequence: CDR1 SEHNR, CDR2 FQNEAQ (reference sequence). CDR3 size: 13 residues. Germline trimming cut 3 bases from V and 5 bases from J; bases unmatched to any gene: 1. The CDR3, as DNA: TGTGCCAGCAGCTTCACAGGGGATCAGCCCCAGCATTTT. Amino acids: CASSFTGDQPQHF.

The CDR3 DNA reads TGTGCCAGCAGCCAAGACAGAGGGTCGACCCAGTACTTC. It codes for CASSQDRGSTQYF. This chain joins TRBV14 and TRBJ2-5; D is possibly TRBD2 (5 bases). CDR1 and CDR2 (germline): SGHDN, FVKESK. CDR3 length equals 13 residues. V was trimmed by 0 bases and J by 7 bases, leaving 9 bases between them.

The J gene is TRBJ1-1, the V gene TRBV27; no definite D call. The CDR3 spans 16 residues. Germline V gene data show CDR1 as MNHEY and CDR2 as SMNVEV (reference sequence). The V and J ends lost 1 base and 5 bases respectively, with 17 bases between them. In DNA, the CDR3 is TGTGCCAGCAGTTTATATCAGCGCCTCGGTGGGACTGAAGCTTTCTTT. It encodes CASSLYQRLGGTEAFF.